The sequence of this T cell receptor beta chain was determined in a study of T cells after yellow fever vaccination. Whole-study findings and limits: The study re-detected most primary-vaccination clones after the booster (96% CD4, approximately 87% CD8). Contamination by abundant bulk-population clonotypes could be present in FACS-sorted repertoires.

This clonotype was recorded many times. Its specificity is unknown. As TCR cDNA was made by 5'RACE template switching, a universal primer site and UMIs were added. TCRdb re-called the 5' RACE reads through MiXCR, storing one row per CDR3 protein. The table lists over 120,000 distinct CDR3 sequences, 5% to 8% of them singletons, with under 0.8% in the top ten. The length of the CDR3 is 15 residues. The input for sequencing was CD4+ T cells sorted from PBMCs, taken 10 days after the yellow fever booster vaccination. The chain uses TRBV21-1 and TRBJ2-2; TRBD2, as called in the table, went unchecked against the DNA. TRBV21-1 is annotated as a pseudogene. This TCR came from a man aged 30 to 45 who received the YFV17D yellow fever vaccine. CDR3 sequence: CASSKGGPRTGELFF. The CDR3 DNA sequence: TGTGCCAGCAGCAAAGGGGGCCCAAGGACCGGGGAGCTGTTTTTT.